Listed below are T cell receptor beta chains from one sample, sequenced in a study of patients and donors after allogeneic stem cell transplantation. TCRdb fed the RT-PCR reads into MiXCR, producing one record per CDR3 protein. The profile shows some 200,000 distinct CDR3 sequences, around 41% of them singletons. Sequenced: blood, either unsorted or a sorted T cell fraction (not recorded which). The receptors stem from a human donor who was either an allogeneic HSCT recipient or a stem cell or donor lymphocyte infusion donor (not recorded which). It is not recorded whose cells these are; they may come from a transplant donor. Both conserved end residues are part of each CDR3. D genes are given only for firm matches. The size field is filled for only some rows; it gives once, few, many or a size class.

D	V	size	J	CDR3	DNA
-	TRBV27	few	TRBJ1-2	CASRRDIGTEYGYTF	TGTGCCAGCAGACGGGATATAGGGACGGAATATGGCTACACCTTC
-	TRBV28	-	TRBJ1-3	CASSLGLGNTIYF	TGTGCCAGCAGTTTAGGTCTCGGAAACACCATATATTTT
-	TRBV7-2	few	TRBJ1-3	CASSLRENTIYF	TGTGCCAGCAGCTTACGCGAAAACACCATATATTTT
TRBD1	TRBV14	few	TRBJ2-7	CASSPGQGPYEQYF	TGTGCCAGCAGCCCGGGACAGGGTCCCTACGAGCAGTACTTC
-	TRBV25-1	-	TRBJ1-2	CASSEGSYGYTF	TGTGCCAGCAGTGAAGGCAGCTATGGCTACACCTTC
-	TRBV11-1	-	TRBJ2-2	CASSLASLNTGELFF	TGTGCCAGCAGCTTAGCGTCGTTGAACACCGGGGAGCTGTTTTTT
-	TRBV12-3/TRBV12-4	few	TRBJ1-5	CASSSTVQPQHF	TGTGCCAGCAGTTCGACAGTTCAGCCCCAGCATTTT
TRBD1	TRBV28	few	TRBJ1-5	CASRQTGGNQPQHF	TGTGCCAGCAGGCAGACAGGGGGCAATCAGCCCCAGCATTTT
TRBD2	TRBV12-3/TRBV12-4	few	TRBJ2-2	CASSLLAGSTGELFF	TGTGCCAGCAGTTTGCTAGCGGGCAGCACCGGGGAGCTGTTTTTT
-	TRBV29-1	few	TRBJ1-1	CSVWAGREAFF	TGCAGCGTTTGGGCCGGGCGTGAAGCTTTCTTT
TRBD1	TRBV6-6	-	TRBJ1-2	CASSFSSGGDGYTF	TGTGCCAGCAGTTTTTCATCAGGGGGGGATGGCTACACCTTC
TRBD1	TRBV27	few	TRBJ1-2	CASSLLTGTGPYYGYTF	TGTGCCAGCAGTTTACTAACCGGGACAGGGCCCTACTATGGCTACACCTTC
-	TRBV7-9	few	TRBJ2-1	CASSPSAGDNEQFF	TGTGCCAGCAGCCCTTCGGCTGGGGACAATGAGCAGTTCTTC
-	TRBV29-1	few	TRBJ1-2	CSVAWTDYGYTF	TGCAGCGTTGCTTGGACAGACTATGGCTACACCTTC
TRBD1	TRBV11-1	few	TRBJ1-1	CASWPPTTGEGTEAFF	TGTGCCAGCTGGCCCCCGACGACAGGGGAAGGAACTGAAGCTTTCTTT
-	TRBV4-3	few	TRBJ2-1	CASSQVGGSEQFF	TGCGCCAGCAGCCAAGTAGGGGGTAGTGAGCAGTTCTTC
TRBD1	TRBV5-1	-	TRBJ2-1	CASSLSQGARNEQFF	TGCGCCAGCAGCTTGTCACAGGGGGCGCGGAATGAGCAGTTCTTC